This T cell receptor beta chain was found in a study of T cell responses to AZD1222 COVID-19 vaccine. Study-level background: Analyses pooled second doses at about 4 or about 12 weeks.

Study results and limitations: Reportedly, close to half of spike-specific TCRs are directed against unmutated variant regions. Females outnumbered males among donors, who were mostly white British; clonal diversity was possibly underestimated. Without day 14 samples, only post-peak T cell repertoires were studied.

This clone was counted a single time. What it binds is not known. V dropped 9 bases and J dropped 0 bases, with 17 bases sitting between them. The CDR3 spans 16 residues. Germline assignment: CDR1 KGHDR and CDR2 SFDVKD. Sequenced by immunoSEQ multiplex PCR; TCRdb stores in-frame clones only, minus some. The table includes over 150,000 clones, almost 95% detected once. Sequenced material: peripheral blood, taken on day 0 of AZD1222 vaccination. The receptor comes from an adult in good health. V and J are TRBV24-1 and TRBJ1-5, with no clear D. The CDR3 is CATPDPTLYSNQPQHF. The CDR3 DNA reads TGTGCCACCCCGGACCCCACCCTCTATAGCAATCAGCCCCAGCATTTT.